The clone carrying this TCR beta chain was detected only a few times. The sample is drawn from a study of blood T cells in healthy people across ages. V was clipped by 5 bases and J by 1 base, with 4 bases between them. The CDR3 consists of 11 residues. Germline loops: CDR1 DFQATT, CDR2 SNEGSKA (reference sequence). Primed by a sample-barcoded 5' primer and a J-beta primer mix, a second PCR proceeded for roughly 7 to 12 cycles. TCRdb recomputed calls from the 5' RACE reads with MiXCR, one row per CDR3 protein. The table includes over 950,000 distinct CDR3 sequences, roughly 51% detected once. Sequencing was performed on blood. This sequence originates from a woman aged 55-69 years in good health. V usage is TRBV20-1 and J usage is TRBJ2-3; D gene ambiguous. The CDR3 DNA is TGCAGTGCTGAACGCACAGATACGCAGTATTTT. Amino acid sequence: CSAERTDTQYF.